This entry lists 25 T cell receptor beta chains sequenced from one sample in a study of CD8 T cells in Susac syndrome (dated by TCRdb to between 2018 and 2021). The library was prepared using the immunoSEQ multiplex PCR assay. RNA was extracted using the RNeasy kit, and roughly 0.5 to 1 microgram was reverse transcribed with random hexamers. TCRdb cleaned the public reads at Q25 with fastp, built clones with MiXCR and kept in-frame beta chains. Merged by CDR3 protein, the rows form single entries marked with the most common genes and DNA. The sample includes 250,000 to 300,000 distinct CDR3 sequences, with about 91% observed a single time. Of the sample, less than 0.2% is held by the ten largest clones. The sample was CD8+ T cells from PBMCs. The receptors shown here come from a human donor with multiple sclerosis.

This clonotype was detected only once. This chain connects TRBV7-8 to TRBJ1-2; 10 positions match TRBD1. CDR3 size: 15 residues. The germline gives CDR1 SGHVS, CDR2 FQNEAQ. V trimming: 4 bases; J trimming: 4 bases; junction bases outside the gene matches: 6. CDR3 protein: CASSSGTGALYGYTF. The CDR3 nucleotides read TGTGCCAGCAGCTCCGGGACAGGGGCACTCTATGGCTACACCTTC.

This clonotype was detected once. CDR3 DNA: TGTGCCAGCAGCGTAGCTCACCCACTAAGCGGTGGAGATACGCAGTATTTT. Translating gives CASSVAHPLSGGDTQYF. The genes are TRBV9 and TRBJ2-3, with D possibly matching TRBD2 (5 bases). Trimming removed 0 bases from V and 5 bases from J, with 19 bases in between. The CDR3 contains 17 residues. Germline V gene data show CDR1 as SGDLS and CDR2 as YYNGEE.

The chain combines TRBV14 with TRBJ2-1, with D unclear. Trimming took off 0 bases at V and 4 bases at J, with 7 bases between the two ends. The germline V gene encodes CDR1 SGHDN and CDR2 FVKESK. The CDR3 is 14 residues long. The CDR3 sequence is CASSQDDSYNEQFF. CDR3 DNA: TGTGCCAGCAGCCAAGATGACTCGTACAATGAGCAGTTCTTC. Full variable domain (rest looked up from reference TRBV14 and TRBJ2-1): EAGVTQFPSHSVIEKGQTVTLRCDPISGHDNLYWYRRVMGKEIKFLLHFVKESKQDESGMPNNRFLAERTGGTYSTLKVQPAELEDSGVYFCASSQDDSYNEQFFGPGTRLTVL.

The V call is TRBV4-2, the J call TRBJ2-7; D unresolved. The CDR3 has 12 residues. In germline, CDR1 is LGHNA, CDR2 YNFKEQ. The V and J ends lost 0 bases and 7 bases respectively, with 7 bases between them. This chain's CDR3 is CASSQDGHEQYF. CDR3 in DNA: TGTGCCAGCAGCCAAGACGGGCATGAGCAGTACTTC.

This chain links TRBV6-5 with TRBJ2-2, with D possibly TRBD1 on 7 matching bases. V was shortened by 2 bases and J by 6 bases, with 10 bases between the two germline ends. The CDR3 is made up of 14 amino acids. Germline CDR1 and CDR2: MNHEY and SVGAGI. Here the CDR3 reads CASSYTGEAGELFF. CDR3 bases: TGTGCCAGCAGTTACACAGGGGAGGCCGGGGAGCTGTTTTTT.

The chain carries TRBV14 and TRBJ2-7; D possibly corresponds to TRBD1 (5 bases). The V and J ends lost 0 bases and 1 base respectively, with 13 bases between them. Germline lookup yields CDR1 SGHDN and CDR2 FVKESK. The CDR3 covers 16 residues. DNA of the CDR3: TGTGCCAGCAGCCAAGACGGTCAGGGTAGATCCTACGAGCAGTACTTC. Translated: CASSQDGQGRSYEQYF.

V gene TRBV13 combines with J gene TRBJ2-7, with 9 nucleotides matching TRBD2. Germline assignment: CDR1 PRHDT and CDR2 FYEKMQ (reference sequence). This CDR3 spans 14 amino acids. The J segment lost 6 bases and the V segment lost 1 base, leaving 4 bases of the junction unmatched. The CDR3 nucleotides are TGTGCCAGCAGCTTAGTTAGCGGGGGAGGCGAGCAGTACTTC. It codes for CASSLVSGGGEQYF. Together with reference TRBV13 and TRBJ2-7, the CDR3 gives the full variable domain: AAGVIQSPRHLIKEKRETATLKCYPIPRHDTVYWYQQGPGQDPQFLISFYEKMQSDKGSIPDRFSAQQFSDYHSELNMSSLELGDSALYFCASSLVSGGGEQYFGPGTRLTVT.

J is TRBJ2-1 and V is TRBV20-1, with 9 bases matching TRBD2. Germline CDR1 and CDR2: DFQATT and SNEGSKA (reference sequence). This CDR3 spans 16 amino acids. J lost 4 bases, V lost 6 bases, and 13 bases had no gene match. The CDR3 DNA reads TGCAGTGCGGCTGGGACTAGCCAAAATTCATACAATGAGCAGTTCTTC. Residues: CSAAGTSQNSYNEQFF.

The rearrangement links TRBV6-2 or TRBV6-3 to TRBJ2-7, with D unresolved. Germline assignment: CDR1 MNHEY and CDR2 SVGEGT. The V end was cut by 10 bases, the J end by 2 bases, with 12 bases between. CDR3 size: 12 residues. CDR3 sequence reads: CAIGLGPYEQYF. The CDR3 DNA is TGTGCCATCGGTCTGGGCCCCTACGAGCAGTACTTC.

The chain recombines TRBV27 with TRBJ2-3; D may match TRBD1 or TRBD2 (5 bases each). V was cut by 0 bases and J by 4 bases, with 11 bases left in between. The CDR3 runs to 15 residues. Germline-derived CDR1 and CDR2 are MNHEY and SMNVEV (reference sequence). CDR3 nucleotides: TGTGCCAGCAGTTTATCGCCCGGGGCCGCAGATACGCAGTATTTT. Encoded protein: CASSLSPGAADTQYF.

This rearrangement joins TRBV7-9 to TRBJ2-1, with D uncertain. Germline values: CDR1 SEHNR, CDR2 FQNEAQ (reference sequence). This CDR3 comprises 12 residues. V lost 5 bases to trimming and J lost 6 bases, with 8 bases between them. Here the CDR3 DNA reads TGTGCCAGCAGCATGGAGAGCAATGAGCAGTTCTTC. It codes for CASSMESNEQFF.

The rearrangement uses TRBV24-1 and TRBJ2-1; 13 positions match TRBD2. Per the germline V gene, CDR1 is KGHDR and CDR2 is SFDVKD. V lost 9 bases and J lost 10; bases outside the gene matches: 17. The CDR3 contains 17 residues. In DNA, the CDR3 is TGTGCCACCGGACTAGCGGGAGAGGCACTGTTGGCTTCGGAGCAGTTCTTC. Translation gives CATGLAGEALLASEQFF.

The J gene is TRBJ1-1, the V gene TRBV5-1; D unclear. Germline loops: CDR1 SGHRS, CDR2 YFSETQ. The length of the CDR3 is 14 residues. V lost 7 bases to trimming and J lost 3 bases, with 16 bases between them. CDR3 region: CASGNPEWDTEAFF. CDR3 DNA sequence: TGCGCCAGCGGTAACCCGGAGTGGGACACTGAAGCTTTCTTT.

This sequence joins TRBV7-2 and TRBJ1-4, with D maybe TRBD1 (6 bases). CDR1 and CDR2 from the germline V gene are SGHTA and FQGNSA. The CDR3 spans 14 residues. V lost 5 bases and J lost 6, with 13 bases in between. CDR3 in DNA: TGTGCCAGCAGCGTACAGGGTAGTGATGAAAAACTGTTTTTT. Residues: CASSVQGSDEKLFF.

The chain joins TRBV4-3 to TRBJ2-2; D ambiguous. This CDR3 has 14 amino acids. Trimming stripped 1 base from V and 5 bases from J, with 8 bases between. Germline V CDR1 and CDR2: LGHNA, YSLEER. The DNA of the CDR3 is TGCGCCAGCAGCCAAGGTTGGGGAACCGGGGAGCTGTTTTTT. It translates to CASSQGWGTGELFF.

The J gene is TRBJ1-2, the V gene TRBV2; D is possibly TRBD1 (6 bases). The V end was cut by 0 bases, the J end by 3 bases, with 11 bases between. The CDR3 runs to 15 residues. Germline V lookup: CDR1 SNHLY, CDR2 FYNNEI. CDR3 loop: CASSEAGGSDYGYTF. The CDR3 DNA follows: TGTGCCAGCAGTGAAGCAGGGGGGTCTGACTATGGCTACACCTTC.

The CDR3 sequence is CASSPGTGRVHNEQFF. Here the CDR3 DNA reads TGTGCCAGCAGCCCCGGGACAGGGAGAGTCCACAATGAGCAGTTCTTC. This sequence joins TRBV6-1 and TRBJ2-1; the match to TRBD1 covers 9 bases. Germline-derived CDR1 and CDR2 are MNHNS and SASEGT. CDR3 length: 16 amino acids. Trimming removed 6 bases from V and 5 bases from J; junction bases left unmatched: 11.

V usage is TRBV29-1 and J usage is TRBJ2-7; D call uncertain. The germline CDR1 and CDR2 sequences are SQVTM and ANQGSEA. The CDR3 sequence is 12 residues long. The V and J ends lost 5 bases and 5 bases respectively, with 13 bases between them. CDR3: CSVRAPMDEQYF. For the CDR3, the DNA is TGCAGCGTTCGAGCCCCGATGGACGAGCAGTACTTC.

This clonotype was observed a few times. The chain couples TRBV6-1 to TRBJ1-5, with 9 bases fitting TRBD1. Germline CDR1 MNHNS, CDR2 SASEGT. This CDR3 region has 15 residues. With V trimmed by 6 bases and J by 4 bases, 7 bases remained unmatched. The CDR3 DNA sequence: TGTGCCAGCAGCCGAGGGACAGGGTCGAATCAGCCCCAGCATTTT. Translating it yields CASSRGTGSNQPQHF.

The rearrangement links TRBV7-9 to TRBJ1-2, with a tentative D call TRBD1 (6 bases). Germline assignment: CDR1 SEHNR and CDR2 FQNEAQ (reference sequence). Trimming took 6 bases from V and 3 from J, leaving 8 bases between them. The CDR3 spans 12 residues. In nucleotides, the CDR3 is TGTGCCAGCAGTAACAGGGACTATGGCTACACCTTC. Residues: CASSNRDYGYTF.

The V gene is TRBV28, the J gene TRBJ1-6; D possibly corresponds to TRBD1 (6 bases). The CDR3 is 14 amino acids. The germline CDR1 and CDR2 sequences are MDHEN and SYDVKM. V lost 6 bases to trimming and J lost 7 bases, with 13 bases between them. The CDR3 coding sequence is TGTGCCAGCAGCTCGCGGGGGCTAAATTCACCCCTCCACTTT. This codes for CASSSRGLNSPLHF. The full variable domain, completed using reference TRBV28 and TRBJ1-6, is DVKVTQSSRYLVKRTGEKVFLECVQDMDHENMFWYRQDPGLGLRLIYFSYDVKMKEKGDIPEGYSVSREKKERFSLILESASTNQTSMYLCASSSRGLNSPLHFGNGTRLTVT.

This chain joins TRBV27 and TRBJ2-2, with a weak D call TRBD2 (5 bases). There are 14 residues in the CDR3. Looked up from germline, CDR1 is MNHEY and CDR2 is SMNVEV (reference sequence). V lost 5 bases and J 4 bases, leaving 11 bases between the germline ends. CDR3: CASSLTTLTGELFF. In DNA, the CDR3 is TGTGCCAGCAGTCTGACTACGCTCACCGGGGAGCTGTTTTTT.

The CDR3 region is CASSYSKGSGINTQYF. The CDR3 bases are TGTGCCAGCAGTTACTCGAAAGGTAGCGGGATCAATACGCAGTATTTT. The rearrangement joins TRBV6-5 to TRBJ2-3, with 8 bases lining up with TRBD2. V shed 0 bases, J shed 7 bases, and the junction held 9 bases outside the gene matches. CDR1 and CDR2 (germline): MNHEY, SVGAGI. The CDR3 length is 16 residues.

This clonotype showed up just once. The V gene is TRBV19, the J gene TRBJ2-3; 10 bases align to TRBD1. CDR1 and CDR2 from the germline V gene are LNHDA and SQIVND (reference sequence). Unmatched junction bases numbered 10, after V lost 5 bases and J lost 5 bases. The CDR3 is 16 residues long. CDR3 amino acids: CASSVPDRGHEDTQYF. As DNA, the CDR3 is TGTGCCAGTAGTGTTCCCGACAGGGGGCATGAAGATACGCAGTATTTT.

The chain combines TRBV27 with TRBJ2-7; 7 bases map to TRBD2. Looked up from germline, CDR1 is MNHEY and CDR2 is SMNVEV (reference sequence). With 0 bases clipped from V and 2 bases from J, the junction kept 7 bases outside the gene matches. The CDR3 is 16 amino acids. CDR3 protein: CASSLSGGGAPYEQYF. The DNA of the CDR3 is TGTGCCAGCAGTTTATCTGGGGGAGGGGCCCCCTACGAGCAGTACTTC.